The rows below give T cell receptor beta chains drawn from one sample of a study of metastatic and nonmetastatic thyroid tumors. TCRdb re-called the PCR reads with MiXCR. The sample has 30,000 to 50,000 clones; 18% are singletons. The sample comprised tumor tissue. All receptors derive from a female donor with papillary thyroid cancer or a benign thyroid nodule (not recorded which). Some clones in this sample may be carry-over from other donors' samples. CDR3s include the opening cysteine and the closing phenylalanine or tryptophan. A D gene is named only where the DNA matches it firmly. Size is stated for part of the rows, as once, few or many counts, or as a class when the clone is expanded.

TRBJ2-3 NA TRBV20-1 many CSASEGIGPDTQYF TGCAGTGCTAGTGAGGGAATCGGTCCAGATACGCAGTATTTT
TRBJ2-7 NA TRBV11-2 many CASSRGYEQYF TGTGCCAGCAGCAGGGGTTACGAGCAGTACTTC
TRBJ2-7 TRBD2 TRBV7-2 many CASSFSGRGYEQYF TGTGCCAGCAGCTTTAGCGGGAGAGGGTACGAGCAGTACTTC
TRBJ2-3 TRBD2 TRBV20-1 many CSASGGGPRSDTQYF TGCAGTGCTAGCGGGGGGGGCCCCCGATCGGATACGCAGTATTTT
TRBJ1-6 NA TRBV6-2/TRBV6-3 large CASSYAQQNSPLHF TGTGCCAGCAGTTACGCCCAACAAAATTCACCCCTCCACTTT
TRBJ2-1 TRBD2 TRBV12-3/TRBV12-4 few CASSLLAGGRDEQCF TGTGCCAGCAGTTTATTGGCGGGGGGTCGAGATGAGCAGTGCTTC
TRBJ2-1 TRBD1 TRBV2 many CASSVQGAVYNEQFF TGTGCCAGCAGTGTGCAGGGGGCAGTGTACAATGAGCAGTTCTTC
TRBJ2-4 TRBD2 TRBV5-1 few CASSLDTSGGPRDF TGCGCCAGCAGCTTGGATACTAGCGGGGGCCCTAGGGACTTC
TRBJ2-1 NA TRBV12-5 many CASGLAGGGGQYNEQFF TGTGCTAGTGGTTTGGCCGGGGGAGGGGGACAATACAATGAGCAGTTCTTC
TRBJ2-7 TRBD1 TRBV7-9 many CASSLETGSYEQYF TGTGCCAGCAGCCTCGAGACAGGGTCCTACGAGCAGTACTTC
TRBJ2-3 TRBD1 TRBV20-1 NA CSAQPDRGFSDTQYF TGCAGTGCACAGCCGGACAGGGGATTTTCAGATACGCAGTATTTT
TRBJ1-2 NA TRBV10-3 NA CAISEDPGTYGYTF TGTGCCATCAGTGAGGACCCAGGGACCTATGGCTACACCTTC
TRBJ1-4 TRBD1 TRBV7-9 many CASSSPDRGFRSNEKLFF TGTGCCAGCAGCTCCCCGGACAGGGGGTTTCGGTCTAATGAAAAACTGTTTTTT
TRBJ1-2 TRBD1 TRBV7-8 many CASSHDYKTGLRSGYTF TGTGCCAGCAGCCATGATTATAAGACAGGGTTGAGGAGCGGCTACACCTTC
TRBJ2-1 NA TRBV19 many CASSTRTSDRSSYNEQFF TGTGCCAGTAGTACTCGAACTTCCGACAGGAGCTCCTACAATGAGCAGTTCTTC
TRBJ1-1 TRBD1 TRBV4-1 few CASSQSGTGYNTEAFF TGCGCCAGCAGCCAATCTGGGACAGGGTATAACACTGAAGCTTTCTTT
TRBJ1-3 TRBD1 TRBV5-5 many CASSLVGTGGNTIYF TGTGCCAGCAGCTTGGTTGGGACAGGGGGAAACACCATATATTTT
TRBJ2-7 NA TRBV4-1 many CASSQEAGHYEQYF TGCGCCAGCAGCCAAGAGGCAGGGCACTACGAGCAGTACTTC
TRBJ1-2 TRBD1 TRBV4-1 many CASSQYNPGQGAQYGYTF TGCGCCAGCAGCCAATACAATCCGGGACAGGGGGCGCAGTATGGCTACACCTTC
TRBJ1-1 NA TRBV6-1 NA CASRTRRMSSEAFF TGTGCCAGCAGGACGCGCAGGATGAGTTCTGAAGCTTTCTTT
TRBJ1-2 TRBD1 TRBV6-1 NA CASRHRGVGYTF TGTGCCAGCAGGCACAGGGGAGTTGGCTACACCTTC
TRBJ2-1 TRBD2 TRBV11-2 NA CASILSGRAALRDEQFF TGTGCCAGCATCCTAAGCGGGAGGGCCGCTCTACGGGATGAGCAGTTCTTC
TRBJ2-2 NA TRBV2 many CASRRKPGANTGELFF TGTGCCAGCAGAAGAAAGCCCGGGGCTAACACCGGGGAGCTGTTTTTT
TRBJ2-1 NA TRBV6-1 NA CARSQTRGGYNEQFF TGTGCCAGAAGCCAAACTAGAGGGGGATACAATGAGCAGTTCTTC
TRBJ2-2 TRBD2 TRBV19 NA CASTHTSGRGTGELFF TGTGCCAGTACTCATACTAGCGGGAGAGGCACCGGGGAGCTGTTTTTT
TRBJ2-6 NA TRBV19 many CASKTTWGVGASGANVLTF TGTGCCAGTAAGACAACATGGGGTGTAGGGGCATCTGGGGCCAACGTCCTGACTTTC
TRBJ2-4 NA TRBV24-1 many CATSGAEGGDIQYF TGTGCCACCAGTGGAGCCGAGGGCGGGGACATTCAGTACTTC